The 24 T cell receptor beta chains reported below all come from one sample, sequenced in a study of blood T cell repertoires in COVID-19. Assay used: immunoSEQ multiplex PCR; TCRdb lists only in-frame clones, some missing. The top ten hold approximately 5% of the sample, which has some 150,000 clones, approximately 88% seen once. The sequenced material came from peripheral blood. Source of these receptors: a human donor in a cohort sampled during active COVID-19.

This rearrangement joins TRBV7-2 to TRBJ2-7; 9 bases match TRBD2. The CDR3 extends over 16 amino acids. The V and J ends lost 1 base and 4 bases, in that order; junction bases with no gene match: 8. Germline-derived CDR1 and CDR2 are SGHTA and FQGNSA. This chain's CDR3 is CASSLVPPGLAYEQYF. The DNA of the CDR3 is TGTGCCAGCAGCTTAGTCCCACCGGGACTAGCTTACGAGCAGTACTTC.

The chain carries TRBV3-1 (or the pseudogene TRBV3-2) and TRBJ1-1; D is possibly TRBD1 (6 bases). V dropped 0 bases and J dropped 8 bases, with 16 bases sitting between them. The CDR3 has 15 residues. Looked up from germline, CDR1 is LGHDT and CDR2 is YNNKEL (reference sequence). In DNA, the CDR3 is TGTGCCAGCAGCCAAGATCTTACAGGAGACAGGGAAGCTTTCTTT. Translation gives CASSQDLTGDREAFF.

The chain joins TRBV4-2 to TRBJ2-5; 10 bases agree with TRBD2. V shed 1 base and J 5 bases; nucleotides not matched to a gene: 10. Germline CDR1 reads LGHNA; CDR2 reads YNFKEQ. The CDR3 has 17 residues. In nucleotides, the CDR3 is TGTGCCAGCAGCCAAGGGTCTAGCGGGAGAGACTGGGAGACCCAGTACTTC. This sequence encodes CASSQGSSGRDWETQYF.

This clone was counted once. V gene TRBV15 combines with J gene TRBJ1-4; D gene uncertain. The CDR3 has 13 amino acids. CDR1 LNHNV and CDR2 YYDKDF come from the germline V gene (reference sequence). The V gene lost 0 bases and the J gene lost 5 bases, with 4 bases spanning the gap. The CDR3 loop reads CATSRDLNEKLFF. The CDR3 bases are TGTGCCACCAGCAGAGATCTGAATGAAAAACTGTTTTTT.

V gene TRBV5-5 combines with J gene TRBJ1-1; D may be TRBD1 (5 bases). Trimming pared 4 bases from V and 9 bases from J, leaving 13 bases between. Germline loops: CDR1 SGHKS, CDR2 YYEKEE (reference sequence). CDR3 length equals 12 residues. CDR3: CASSPWGRQAFF. CDR3 bases: TGTGCCAGCAGCCCCTGGGGGAGGCAAGCTTTCTTT. Full variable domain (missing parts from reference TRBV5-5 and TRBJ1-1): DAGVTQSPTHLIKTRGQQVTLRCSPISGHKSVSWYQQVLGQGPQFIFQYYEKEERGRGNFPDRFSARQFPNYSSELNVNALLLGDSALYLCASSPWGRQAFFGQGTRLTVV.

The chain carries TRBV3-1 (or the pseudogene TRBV3-2) and TRBJ1-1; no definite D call. The germline V gene has CDR1 LGHDT and CDR2 YNNKEL (reference sequence). The CDR3 has 11 residues. V lost 3 bases, J lost 11 bases, and 10 bases lay in between. CDR3 protein: CASSQGRWAFF. In DNA, the CDR3 is TGTGCCAGCAGCCAGGGGAGATGGGCTTTCTTT.

The V gene is TRBV4-1, the J gene TRBJ2-1; D not resolved. Germline CDR1 and CDR2: MGHRA and YSYEKL. V lost 4 bases to trimming and J lost 0 bases, with 10 bases between them. CDR3 size: 15 residues. Written as DNA, the CDR3 is TGCGCCAGCAGCCTAATGCCGAGCTCCTACAATGAGCAGTTCTTC. Its translation: CASSLMPSSYNEQFF.

The chain combines TRBV19 with TRBJ2-3, with D possibly being TRBD1 (6 bases). The germline CDR1 and CDR2 sequences are LNHDA and SQIVND (reference sequence). The CDR3 extends over 12 amino acids. V lost 10 bases, J lost 7 bases, and 15 bases lay in between. CDR3 in amino acids: CATATGFHTQYF. As DNA, the CDR3 is TGTGCCACCGCGACAGGTTTCCATACGCAGTATTTT.

CDR3: CASSFPPGTRAYNEQFF. DNA of the CDR3: TGTGCCAGCAGCTTCCCCCCGGGGACAAGGGCCTACAATGAGCAGTTCTTC. This sequence joins TRBV5-6 and TRBJ2-1, with D possibly TRBD1 on 6 matching bases. The CDR3 spans 17 residues. Trimming pared 2 bases from V and 2 bases from J, leaving 17 bases between. Germline CDR1 is SGHDT and CDR2 is YYEEEE. Full variable domain (missing parts from reference TRBV5-6 and TRBJ2-1): DAGVTQSPTHLIKTRGQQVTLRCSPKSGHDTVSWYQQALGQGPQFIFQYYEEEERQRGNFPDRFSGHQFPNYSSELNVNALLLGDSALYLCASSFPPGTRAYNEQFFGPGTRLTVL.

This chain connects TRBV6-5 to TRBJ1-2, with unresolved D. V dropped 5 bases and J dropped 1 base, with 5 bases sitting between them. The V gene's germline CDR1 is MNHEY and CDR2 SVGAGI. This CDR3 is built from 12 residues. The CDR3 loop reads CASSQDNYGYTF. The DNA for the CDR3 is TGTGCCAGCAGTCAGGATAACTATGGCTACACCTTC.

V is TRBV5-1 and J is TRBJ1-6, with 7 bases matching TRBD1. The CDR3 is 17 residues long. CDR1 SGHRS and CDR2 YFSETQ come from the germline V gene. V lost 0 bases and J lost 8; bases outside the gene matches: 11. The CDR3: CASSLDASGGLDSPLHF. The CDR3 coding sequence is TGCGCCAGCAGCTTGGACGCGTCAGGGGGTTTGGATTCACCCCTCCACTTT.

The genes are TRBV2 and TRBJ2-1; 7 nucleotides line up with TRBD2. Germline CDR1 SNHLY, CDR2 FYNNEI. The J segment lost 4 bases and the V segment lost 7 bases, leaving 4 bases of the junction unmatched. This CDR3 has 13 amino acids. CDR3 sequence: CASNSGIYNEQFF. The DNA for the CDR3 is TGTGCCAGCAACAGCGGGATATACAATGAGCAGTTCTTC. Together with reference TRBV2 and TRBJ2-1, the CDR3 gives the full variable domain: EPEVTQTPSHQVTQMGQEVILRCVPISNHLYFYWYRQILGQKVEFLVSFYNNEISEKSEIFDDQFSVERPDGSNFTLKIRSTKLEDSAMYFCASNSGIYNEQFFGPGTRLTVL.

The chain is built from TRBV5-4 and TRBJ1-3; D possibly corresponds to TRBD1 (6 bases). The V end was cut by 4 bases, the J end by 0 bases, with 14 bases between. The CDR3 has 16 amino acids. The germline gives CDR1 SGHNT, CDR2 YYREEE (reference sequence). The CDR3 spells CASSAMGTNSGNTIYF. The CDR3 nucleotides are TGTGCCAGCAGCGCTATGGGGACAAACTCTGGAAACACCATATATTTT.

This chain connects TRBV27 to TRBJ2-7; TRBD1 might be the D (5 bases). V lost 2 bases and J lost 1, with 9 bases in between. This CDR3 contains 14 residues. Per germline, CDR1 MNHEY and CDR2 SMNVEV (reference sequence). As DNA, the CDR3 is TGTGCCAGCAGTTTAAGGGGTGGGTCCTACGAGCAGTACTTC. It codes for CASSLRGGSYEQYF.

The genes are TRBV11-3 and TRBJ2-2; 8 bases are a match to TRBD2. After removal of 4 bases from V and 9 bases from J, the junction contained 7 bases not matched to a gene. Germline lookup yields CDR1 SGHNT and CDR2 YENEEA. The CDR3 covers 14 residues. The CDR3 DNA sequence: TGTGCCAGCAGCTCGGGGGGGGTTATCAGGGAGCTGTTTTTT. Its protein is CASSSGGVIRELFF.

The genes are TRBV12-3 or TRBV12-4 and TRBJ1-1, with 7 bases fitting TRBD1. J gave up 1 base and V 10 bases, and 6 bases lay outside the gene matches. The CDR3 has 13 residues. The CDR3 DNA reads TGTGCCACCCCAGGACAGGAGAACACTGAAGCTTTCTTT. Protein sequence: CATPGQENTEAFF.

The chain recombines TRBV6-5 with TRBJ1-5, with TRBD1 matching over 8 bases. CDR1 is MNHEY and CDR2 is SVGAGI in the germline V gene. V lost 6 bases to trimming and J lost 0 bases; unmatched junction nucleotides: 4. The CDR3 sequence is 15 residues long. The DNA for the CDR3 is TGTGCCAGCAGCTGGGACAGGTATAGCAATCAGCCCCAGCATTTT. Translated: CASSWDRYSNQPQHF.

The V call is TRBV10-3, the J call TRBJ1-1; D is undetermined. V lost 4 bases to trimming and J lost 0 bases, with 15 bases between them. CDR3 length: 16 residues. Germline assignment: CDR1 ENHRY and CDR2 SYGVKD. CDR3 loop: CAISGYGDYMNTEAFF. CDR3 bases: TGTGCCATCAGTGGATACGGCGACTACATGAACACTGAAGCTTTCTTT.

This clone was detected once. This sequence joins TRBV2 and TRBJ2-7, with 10 bases identical to TRBD2. V dropped 10 bases and J dropped 5; count of bases not matched to a gene: 14. The V gene's germline CDR1 is SNHLY and CDR2 FYNNEI. The CDR3 has 15 amino acids. This CDR3 reads CATPRAGGPRDEQYV. CDR3 nucleotide sequence: TGTGCCACCCCACGAGCGGGAGGGCCTAGGGACGAGCAGTACGTC.

This chain connects TRBV12-3 or TRBV12-4 to TRBJ1-1; D ambiguous. The CDR3 length is 12 residues. The V end lost 3 bases, the J end lost 2 bases, and 4 bases lay between the germline ends. The CDR3 DNA is TGTGCCAGCAGTTTCAGTAACACTGAAGCTTTCTTT. Translation gives CASSFSNTEAFF.

The J gene is TRBJ2-7, the V gene TRBV2; perhaps TRBD1 as D (5 bases). CDR3 length: 13 amino acids. Deletions cut 4 bases from V and 4 bases from J, with 11 bases between. Germline V gene lookup returns CDR1 SNHLY and CDR2 FYNNEI. CDR3 DNA: TGTGCCAGCAGTGGACAGATAGGGTACGAGCAGTACGTC. It translates to CASSGQIGYEQYV.

The V call is TRBV5-4, the J call TRBJ2-5, with D possibly matching TRBD1 (6 bases). This CDR3 has 15 amino acids. Trimming took 4 bases from V and 4 from J, leaving 17 bases between them. CDR1 is SGHNT, CDR2 YYREEE, per germline (reference sequence). This CDR3 is CASSLAGGQGETQYF. CDR3 nucleotides: TGTGCCAGCAGCCTTGCTGGGGGCCAGGGAGAGACCCAGTACTTC.

The chain employs TRBV5-4 and TRBJ2-7, with 8 bases that match TRBD2. This CDR3 spans 16 amino acids. CDR1 is SGHNT and CDR2 is YYREEE in the germline V gene (reference sequence). V shed 2 bases and J 7 bases; nucleotides not matched to a gene: 14. The CDR3 reads CASSFAPGLDGGEQYF. CDR3 nucleotide sequence: TGTGCCAGCAGCTTTGCTCCGGGACTAGATGGGGGAGAGCAGTACTTC. Filled out from reference TRBV5-4 and TRBJ2-7, the complete variable domain reads ETGVTQSPTHLIKTRGQQVTLRCSSQSGHNTVSWYQQALGQGPQFIFQYYREEENGRGNFPPRFSGLQFPNYSSELNVNALELDDSALYLCASSFAPGLDGGEQYFGPGTRLTVT.

The V and J genes are TRBV27 and TRBJ1-4; no reliable D call. The V gene lost 7 bases and the J gene lost 8 bases, with 17 bases spanning the gap. The CDR3 is made up of 14 amino acids. CDR1 and CDR2 from the germline V gene are MNHEY and SMNVEV (reference sequence). This CDR3 reads CASKPYWGEEKLFF. CDR3 bases: TGTGCCAGCAAGCCTTATTGGGGAGAGGAAAAACTGTTTTTT.